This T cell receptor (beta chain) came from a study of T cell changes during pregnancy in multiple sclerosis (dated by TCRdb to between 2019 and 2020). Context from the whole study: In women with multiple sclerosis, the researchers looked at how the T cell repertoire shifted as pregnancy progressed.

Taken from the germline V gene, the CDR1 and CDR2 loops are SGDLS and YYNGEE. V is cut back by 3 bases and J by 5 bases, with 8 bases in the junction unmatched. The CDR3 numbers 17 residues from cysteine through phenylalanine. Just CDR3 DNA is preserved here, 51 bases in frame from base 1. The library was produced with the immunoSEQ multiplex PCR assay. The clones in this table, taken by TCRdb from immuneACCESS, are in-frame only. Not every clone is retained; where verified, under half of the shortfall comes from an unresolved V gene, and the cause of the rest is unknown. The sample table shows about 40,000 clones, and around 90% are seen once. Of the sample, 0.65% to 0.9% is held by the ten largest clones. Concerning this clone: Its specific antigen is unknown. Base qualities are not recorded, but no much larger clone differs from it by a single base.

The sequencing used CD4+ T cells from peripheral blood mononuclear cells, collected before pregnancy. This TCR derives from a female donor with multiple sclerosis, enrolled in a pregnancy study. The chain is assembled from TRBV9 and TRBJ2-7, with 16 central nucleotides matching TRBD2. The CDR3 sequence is CASSEGLAGGPGDEQYF. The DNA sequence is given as TGTGCCAGCAGCGAGGGACTAGCGGGGGGGCCGGGCGACGAGCAGTACTTC.